This TCR beta chain stems from a study of cytomegalovirus exposure and HLA in healthy donors. Study outcomes and limitations: After further analysis at a later stage, 16,951 TCR beta sequences were associated with HLA alleles at 0.05 false discovery rate.

Germline assignment: CDR1 WNHNN and CDR2 SYGVQD (reference sequence). Trimming stripped 1 base from V and 5 bases from J, with 11 bases between. The CDR3 runs to 14 residues. Unrecorded immune exposures were likely, despite nominal health at sampling. This clone turned up a few times. Antigen specificity is unknown. Researchers ran the PCR with 60 Vbeta and 13 Jbeta primers. The protocol was immunoSEQ multiplex PCR, while the TCRdb copy is restricted to in-frame clones and leaves out a portion. The sample includes about 78,000 clones, 55% to 85% of them seen just once. Material for sequencing was PBMCs. The chain combines TRBV10-1 with TRBJ1-2, with D perhaps matching TRBD1 (6 bases). This receptor was obtained from a woman between 40 and 50 years old in good health and CMV-seropositive. The CDR3 spells CASSEFLDRYGYTF. CDR3 nucleotides: TGCGCCAGCAGTGAGTTTCTCGACAGGTATGGCTACACCTTC.